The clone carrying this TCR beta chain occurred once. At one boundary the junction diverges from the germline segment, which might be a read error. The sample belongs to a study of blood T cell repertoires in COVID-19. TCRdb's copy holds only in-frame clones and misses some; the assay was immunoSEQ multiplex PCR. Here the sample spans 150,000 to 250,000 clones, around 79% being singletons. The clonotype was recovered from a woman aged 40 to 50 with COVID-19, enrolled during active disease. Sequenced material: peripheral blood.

The CDR3 DNA follows: TGTGCCATCACTGAGCCACTGACATACTCTGGGGCCAACGTCCTGACTTTC. Translation gives CAITEPLTYSGANVLTF. The chain couples TRBV10-3 to TRBJ2-6; D not resolved. The germline V gene encodes CDR1 ENHRY and CDR2 SYGVKD. This CDR3 spans 17 amino acids.